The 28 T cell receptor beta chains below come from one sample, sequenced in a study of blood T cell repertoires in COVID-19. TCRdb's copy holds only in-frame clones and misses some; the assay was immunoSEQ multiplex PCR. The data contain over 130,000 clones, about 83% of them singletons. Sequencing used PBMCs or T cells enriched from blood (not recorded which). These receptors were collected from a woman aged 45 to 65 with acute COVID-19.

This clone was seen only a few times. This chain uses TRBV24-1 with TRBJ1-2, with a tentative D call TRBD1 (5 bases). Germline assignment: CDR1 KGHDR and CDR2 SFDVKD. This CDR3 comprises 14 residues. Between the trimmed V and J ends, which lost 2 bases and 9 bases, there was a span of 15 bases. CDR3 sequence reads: CATSDSGRVFSYTF. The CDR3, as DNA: TGTGCCACCAGTGATTCGGGCAGGGTGTTTAGCTACACCTTC.

The DNA of the CDR3 is TGTGCCAGCAGTCCGCTGGGGGGAAGAAGCAATCAGCCCCAGCATTTT. This codes for CASSPLGGRSNQPQHF. The chain joins TRBV6-2 or TRBV6-3 to TRBJ1-5; D might be TRBD1 (5 bases). This CDR3 spans 16 amino acids. Germline V gives CDR1 MNHEY, CDR2 SVGEGT. Trimming removed 5 bases at V and 1 base at J, with 15 bases between.

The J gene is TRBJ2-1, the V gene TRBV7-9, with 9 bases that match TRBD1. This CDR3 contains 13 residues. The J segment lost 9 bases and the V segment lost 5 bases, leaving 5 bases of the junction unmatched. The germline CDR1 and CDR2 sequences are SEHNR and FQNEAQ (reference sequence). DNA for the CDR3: TGTGCCAGCAGCCCACAGGGGGCGGGTGAGCAGTTCTTC. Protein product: CASSPQGAGEQFF.

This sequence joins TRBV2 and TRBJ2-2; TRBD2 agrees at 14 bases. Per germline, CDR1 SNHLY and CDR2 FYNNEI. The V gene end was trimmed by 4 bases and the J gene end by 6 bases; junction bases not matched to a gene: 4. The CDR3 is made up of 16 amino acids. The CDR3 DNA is TGTGCCAGCAGTGCCCGACTAGCGGGAGGGGCCGGGGAGCTGTTTTTT. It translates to CASSARLAGGAGELFF.

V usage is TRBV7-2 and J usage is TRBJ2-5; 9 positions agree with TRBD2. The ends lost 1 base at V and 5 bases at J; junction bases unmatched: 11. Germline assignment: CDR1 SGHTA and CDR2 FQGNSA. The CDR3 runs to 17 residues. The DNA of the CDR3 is TGTGCCAGCAGCTTAGGTTTTAGCGGGAGTCGGGGGGAGACCCAGTACTTC. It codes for CASSLGFSGSRGETQYF.

CDR3 sequence (DNA): TGTGCCAGCACCCCCGGACAGGGTAGTTATGGCTACACCTTC. Translation gives CASTPGQGSYGYTF. The chain uses TRBV21-1 and TRBJ1-2; no check of the table's D call, TRBD1, against the DNA was made. TRBV21-1 is noted as a pseudogene. The CDR3 consists of 14 residues.

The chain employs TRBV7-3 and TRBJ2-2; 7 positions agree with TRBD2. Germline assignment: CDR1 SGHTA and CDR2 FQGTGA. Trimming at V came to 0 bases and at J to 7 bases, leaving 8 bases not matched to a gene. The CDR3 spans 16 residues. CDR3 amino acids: CASSLTAASGGGELFF. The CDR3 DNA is TGTGCCAGCAGCTTAACCGCGGCTAGCGGCGGCGGGGAGCTGTTTTTT.

DNA for the CDR3: TGTGCCAGCAGCTTAGGGGGGACAGCCTACGAGCAGTACTTC. Its translation: CASSLGGTAYEQYF. The chain couples TRBV7-9 to TRBJ2-7; 7 bases match TRBD1. The ends lost 1 base at V and 2 bases at J; junction bases unmatched: 2. CDR1 is SEHNR and CDR2 is FQNEAQ in the germline V gene (reference sequence). The CDR3 covers 14 residues. The variable domain in full, completed from reference TRBV7-9 and TRBJ2-7, reads DTGVSQNPRHKITKRGQNVTFRCDPISEHNRLYWYRQTLGQGPEFLTYFQNEAQLEKSRLLSDRFSAERPKGSFSTLEIQRTEQGDSAMYLCASSLGGTAYEQYFGPGTRLTVT.

CDR3 nucleotides: TGTGCCAGCAGCCTCAGGACTAGCGGGAGAAGCTACGAGCAGTACTTC. This codes for CASSLRTSGRSYEQYF. This chain connects TRBV14 to TRBJ2-7, with 13 bases identical to TRBD2. Trimming at V came to 4 bases and at J to 3 bases, leaving 6 bases not matched to a gene. In germline, CDR1 is SGHDN, CDR2 FVKESK. The CDR3 has 16 residues.

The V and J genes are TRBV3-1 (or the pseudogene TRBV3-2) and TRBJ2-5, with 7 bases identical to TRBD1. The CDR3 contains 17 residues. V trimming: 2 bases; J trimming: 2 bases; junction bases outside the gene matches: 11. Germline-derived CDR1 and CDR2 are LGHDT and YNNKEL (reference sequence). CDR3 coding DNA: TGTGCCAGCAGCCAAATAGGGGGCGCTCACTCGCAAGAGACCCAGTACTTC. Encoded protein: CASSQIGGAHSQETQYF.

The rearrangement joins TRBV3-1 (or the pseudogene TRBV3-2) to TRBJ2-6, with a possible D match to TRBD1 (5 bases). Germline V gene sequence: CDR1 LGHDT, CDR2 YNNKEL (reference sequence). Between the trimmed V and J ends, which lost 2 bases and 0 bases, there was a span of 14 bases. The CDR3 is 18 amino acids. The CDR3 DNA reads TGTGCCAGCAGCCAAAACATCAGGGATTCCTCTGGGGCCAACGTCCTGACTTTC. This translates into CASSQNIRDSSGANVLTF.

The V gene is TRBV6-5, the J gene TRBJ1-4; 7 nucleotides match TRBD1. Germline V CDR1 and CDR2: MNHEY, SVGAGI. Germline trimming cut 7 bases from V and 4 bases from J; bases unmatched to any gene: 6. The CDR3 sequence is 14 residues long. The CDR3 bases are TGTGCCAGCACCCAGGGGGTAATTAATGAAAAACTGTTTTTT. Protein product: CASTQGVINEKLFF.

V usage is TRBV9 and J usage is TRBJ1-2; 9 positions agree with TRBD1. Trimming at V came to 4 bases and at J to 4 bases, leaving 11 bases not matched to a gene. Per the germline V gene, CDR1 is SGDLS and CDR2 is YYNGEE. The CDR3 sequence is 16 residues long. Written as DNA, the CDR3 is TGTGCCAGCAGCCCTCAGGACAGGGGAGCCCTCTATGGCTACACCTTC. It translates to CASSPQDRGALYGYTF.

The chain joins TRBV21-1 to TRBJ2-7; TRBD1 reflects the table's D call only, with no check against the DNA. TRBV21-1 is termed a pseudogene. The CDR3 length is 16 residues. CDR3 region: CASSQWTGEGSYEQYF. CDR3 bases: TGTGCCAGCAGCCAATGGACAGGGGAGGGCTCCTACGAGCAGTACTTC.

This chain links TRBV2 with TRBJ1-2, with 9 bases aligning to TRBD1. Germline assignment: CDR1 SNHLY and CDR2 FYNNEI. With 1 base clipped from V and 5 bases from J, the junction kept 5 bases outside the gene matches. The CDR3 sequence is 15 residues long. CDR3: CASSEGPTGGYGYTF. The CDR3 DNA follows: TGTGCCAGCAGTGAAGGGCCGACAGGGGGTTATGGCTACACCTTC.

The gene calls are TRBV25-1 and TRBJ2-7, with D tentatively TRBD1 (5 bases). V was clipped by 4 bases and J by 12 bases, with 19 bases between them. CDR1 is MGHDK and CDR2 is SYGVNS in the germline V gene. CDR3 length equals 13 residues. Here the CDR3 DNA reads TGTGCCAGCAGTGGGGGTGGGGCGCTTAGGATGTACTTC. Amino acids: CASSGGGALRMYF.

Written as DNA, the CDR3 is TGTGCTAGTGCCCCGAGCGGGAGAGAATACAATGAGCAGTTCTTC. Translating gives CASAPSGREYNEQFF. The V call is TRBV12-5, the J call TRBJ2-1; 8 positions match TRBD2. Germline V CDR1 and CDR2: LGHNT, FRNRAP. With 7 bases clipped from V and 4 bases from J, the junction kept 9 bases outside the gene matches. The CDR3 sequence is 15 residues long.

The CDR3 sequence: CASRSSGGNEQFF. CDR3 DNA: TGCGCCAGCAGGTCTAGCGGGGGGAATGAGCAGTTCTTC. The rearrangement uses TRBV5-1 and TRBJ2-1; 11 bases are shared with TRBD2. The CDR3 covers 13 residues. V dropped 5 bases and J dropped 7; count of bases not matched to a gene: 2. Germline V gene data show CDR1 as SGHRS and CDR2 as YFSETQ.

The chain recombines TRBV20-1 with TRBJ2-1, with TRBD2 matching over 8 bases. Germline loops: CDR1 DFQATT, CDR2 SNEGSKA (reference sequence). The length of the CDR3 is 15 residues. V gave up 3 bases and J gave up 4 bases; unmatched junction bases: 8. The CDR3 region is CSASIFTSGYNEQFF. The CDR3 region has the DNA TGCAGTGCTAGTATCTTTACTAGCGGTTACAATGAGCAGTTCTTC.

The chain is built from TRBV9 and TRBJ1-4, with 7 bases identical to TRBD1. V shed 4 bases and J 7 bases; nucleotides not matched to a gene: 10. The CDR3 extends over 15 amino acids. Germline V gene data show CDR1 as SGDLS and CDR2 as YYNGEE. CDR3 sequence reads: CASSTMGQLSEKLFF. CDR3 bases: TGTGCCAGCAGCACAATGGGACAGTTATCTGAAAAACTGTTTTTT.

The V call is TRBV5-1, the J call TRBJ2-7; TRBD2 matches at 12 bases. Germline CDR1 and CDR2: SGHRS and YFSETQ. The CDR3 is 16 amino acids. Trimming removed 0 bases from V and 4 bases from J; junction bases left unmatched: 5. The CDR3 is CASSLDPSGRGYEQYF. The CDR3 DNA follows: TGCGCCAGCAGCTTGGACCCTAGCGGGAGGGGATACGAGCAGTACTTC. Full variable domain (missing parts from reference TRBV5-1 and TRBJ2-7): KAGVTQTPRYLIKTRGQQVTLSCSPISGHRSVSWYQQTPGQGLQFLFEYFSETQRNKGNFPGRFSGRQFSNSRSEMNVSTLELGDSALYLCASSLDPSGRGYEQYFGPGTRLTVT.

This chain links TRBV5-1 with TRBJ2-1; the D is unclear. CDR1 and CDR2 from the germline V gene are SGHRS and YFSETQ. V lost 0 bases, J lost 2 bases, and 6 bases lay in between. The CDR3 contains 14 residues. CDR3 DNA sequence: TGCGCCAGCAGCTTGGGCTATACCTACAATGAGCAGTTCTTC. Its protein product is CASSLGYTYNEQFF.

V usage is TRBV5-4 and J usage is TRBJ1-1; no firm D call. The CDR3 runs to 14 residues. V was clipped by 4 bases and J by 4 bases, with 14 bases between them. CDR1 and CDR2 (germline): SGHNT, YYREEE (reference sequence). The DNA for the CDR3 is TGTGCCAGCAGCCCGGTTAGCCCGGGCACTGAAGCTTTCTTT. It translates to CASSPVSPGTEAFF.

The CDR3: CSVEFLSGRNYEQYF. Written as DNA, the CDR3 is TGCAGCGTTGAGTTCCTTAGCGGGAGAAACTACGAGCAGTACTTC. V usage is TRBV29-1 and J usage is TRBJ2-7; 9 nucleotides align to TRBD2. Trimming took 3 bases from V and 3 from J; bases not matched to a gene: 9. Per the germline V gene, CDR1 is SQVTM and CDR2 is ANQGSEA. The CDR3 is made up of 15 amino acids.

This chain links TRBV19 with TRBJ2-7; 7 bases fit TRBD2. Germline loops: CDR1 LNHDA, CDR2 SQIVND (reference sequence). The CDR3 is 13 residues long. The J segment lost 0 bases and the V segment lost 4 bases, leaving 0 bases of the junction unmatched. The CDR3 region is CASSSGGSYEQYF. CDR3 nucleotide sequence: TGTGCCAGTAGTAGCGGGGGCTCCTACGAGCAGTACTTC.

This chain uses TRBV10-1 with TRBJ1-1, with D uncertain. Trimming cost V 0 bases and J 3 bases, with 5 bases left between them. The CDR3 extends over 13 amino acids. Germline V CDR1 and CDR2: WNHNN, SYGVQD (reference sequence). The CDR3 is CASSESAHTEAFF. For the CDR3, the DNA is TGCGCCAGCAGTGAGTCGGCCCACACTGAAGCTTTCTTT.

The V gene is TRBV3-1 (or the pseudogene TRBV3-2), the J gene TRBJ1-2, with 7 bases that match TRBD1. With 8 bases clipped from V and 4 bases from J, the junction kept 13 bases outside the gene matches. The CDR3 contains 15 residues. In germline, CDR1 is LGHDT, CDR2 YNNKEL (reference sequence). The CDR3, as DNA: TGTGCCAGCCCACCTGCCCGGGACAGCTTCTATGGCTACACCTTC. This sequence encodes CASPPARDSFYGYTF.

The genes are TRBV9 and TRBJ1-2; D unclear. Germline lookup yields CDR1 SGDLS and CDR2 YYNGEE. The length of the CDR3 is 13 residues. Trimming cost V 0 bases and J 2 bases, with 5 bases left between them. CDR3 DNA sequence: TGTGCCAGCAGCGTAGTCCTAAACTATGGCTACACCTTC. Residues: CASSVVLNYGYTF.